This T cell receptor beta chain was captured by sequencing in a study of shared clonotypes between healthy human individuals (dated by TCRdb to 2018 to 2020). Some background on the complete study: A few men and a couple of women, aged 18 to 49 years, made up the cohort. For each donor, three plates each were used for CD4 naive and CD4 memory, two plates were used for CD8 naive, and one plate was used for CD8 memory. Blood TCR repertoires of several healthy adults were deeply sequenced to estimate repertoire size and the extent of clonotype sharing between individuals. Each donor's leukapheresis produced roughly between roughly 0.85 and 10 billion PBMCs. Different laboratories and diverse techniques were used to prepare libraries and sequence TCR repertoires, to increase sequencing depth and limit assay-specific biases. Results the study describes overall, beyond this receptor: Sharing across several donors was observed for around 5% of naive CD4, about 4% of naive CD8, over 2% of memory CD4, and about 0.39% of memory CD8 clonotypes. Pairwise subsampling indicated that sequencing depth was expected to affect the degree of clonotype sharing among donors. The small number of donors limited the genetic and exposure-history diversity represented. Naive subsets generally had larger estimated clonotype richness than memory subsets did. Only blood was sampled, and tissue TCR repertoires likely differ from those in blood. Higher generation probabilities were observed for clonotypes shared by all four sorted-subset donors than for non-shared clonotypes. Incomplete sequencing was indicated by rarefaction of sorted-subset datasets, despite the large sequencing depth.

A remark on this clone: Its antigen is unknown. No base-level quality is on record; no much larger clone is a single base apart.

TCR CDR3 regions were amplified from genomic DNA by multiplex PCR using the deep immunoSEQ assay. Extracted genomic DNA from each cell subset was distributed evenly across all wells of several immunoSEQ 96-well plates, and each plate was treated as a replicate. For sorted subsets, each replicate PCR was loaded with roughly 200 ng genomic DNA, equivalent to 30,000 or so T cell genomes. Purified libraries were quantified with a Qubit 3.0 fluorometer, sized on a Bioanalyzer 2100, and re-quantified with the KAPA Library Quantification kit. A separate single-read 150-cycle Illumina NextSeq 550 flow cell was used to sequence each immunoSEQ 96-well plate. The source study handled its data this way. Because the immunoSEQ output held only junctional sequences and lacked quality scores, the filtering could not match the filtering applied to full-length reads. Sequences were annotated with PyIR, a Python wrapper for IgBLAST v1.9, and V/J genes and CDR3 were assigned using IMGT germline references. Reads with weak V/J assignments (E-value above 1e-6), missing CDR3, stop codons, out-of-frame junctions, or ambiguous translated residues were removed. V3J clonotypes were defined as sequences sharing an identical inferred V gene, J gene, and CDR3 amino acid sequence. Percentage overlap between repertoires was computed as shared unique clonotypes divided by the size of the smaller repertoire. Richness of each repertoire was evaluated using RTK rarefaction, the Chao1 estimator, and Recon v2.1 estimates of unobserved clonotypes. Generation probabilities were computed with OLGA for all TCRbeta clonotypes obtained by the gDNA method from four donors. In TCRdb, the immuneACCESS table is reduced to in-frame sequences with V and J assigned. These tables do not hold every clone; where another copy was compared, an unresolved V gene accounts for under half, and the others remain unexplained. V and J calls and clone size are as listed in that table; D and trimming were resolved from the DNA. The sample contains more than 2,000,000 clones, around 90% of them found a single time. Around 0.14% of the sample goes to the ten largest clones.

Inclusive of the bounding cysteine and phenylalanine, the CDR3 is 16 residues long. CDR3 DNA only is kept here, 48 bases in frame from base 1. Taken from the germline V gene, the CDR1 and CDR2 loops are KGHSH and LQKENI. Compared with germline, V lacks 0 bases and J lacks 4 bases; bases without a gene match: 3. The donors were healthy, HIV-negative adults with no recently reported acute infections or vaccinations. Every donor was a Caucasian adult residing in Nashville, Tennessee, USA. CD4+ T cells were enriched by magnetic negative selection, after which naive cells were positively selected on CD45RA and the negative fraction was taken as the memory subset. Blood was obtained by leukapheresis, after which PBMCs were separated by Ficoll-Histopaque density gradient centrifugation and cryopreserved in liquid nitrogen vapor phase. Analytical flow cytometry was used to check the purity and quantity of each magnetically sorted T cell population. From each sorted fraction, genomic DNA was isolated and quantified by UV absorbance on a Nanodrop 2000c.

Sequenced material: naive CD4+ T cells sorted from blood. Reading the label with the study, this specimen's cell subset or site is: CD45RA+ positively selected. The TCR was taken from a man in his late teens or twenties in good health. The chain couples TRBV18 to TRBJ2-1; TRBD1 aligns with 10 central bases. The CDR3 reads as follows: CASSPPRQGAYNEQFF. The DNA sequence is given as TGTGCCAGCTCACCACCGAGACAGGGGGCATACAATGAGCAGTTCTTC.